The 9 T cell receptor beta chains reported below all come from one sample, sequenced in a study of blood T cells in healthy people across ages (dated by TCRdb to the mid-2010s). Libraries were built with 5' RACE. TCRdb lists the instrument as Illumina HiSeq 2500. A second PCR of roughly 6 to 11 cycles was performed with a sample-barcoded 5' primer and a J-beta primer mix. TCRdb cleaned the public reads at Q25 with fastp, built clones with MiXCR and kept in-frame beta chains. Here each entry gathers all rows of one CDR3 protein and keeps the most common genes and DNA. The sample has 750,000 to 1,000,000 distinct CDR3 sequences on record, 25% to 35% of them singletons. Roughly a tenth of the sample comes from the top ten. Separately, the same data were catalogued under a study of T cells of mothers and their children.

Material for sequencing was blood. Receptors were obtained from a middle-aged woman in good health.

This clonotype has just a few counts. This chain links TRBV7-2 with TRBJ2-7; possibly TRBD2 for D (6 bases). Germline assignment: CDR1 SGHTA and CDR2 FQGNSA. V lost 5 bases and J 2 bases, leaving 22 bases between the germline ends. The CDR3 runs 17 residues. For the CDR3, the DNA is TGTGCCAGCAGCCCGAAGAGGATGGGCGGGACCGCCTACGAGCAGTACTTC. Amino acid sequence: CASSPKRMGGTAYEQYF. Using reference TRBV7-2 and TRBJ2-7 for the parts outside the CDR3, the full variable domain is GAGVSQSPSNKVTEKGKDVELRCDPISGHTALYWYRQSLGQGLEFLIYFQGNSAPDKSGLPSDRFSAERTGGSVSTLTIQRTQQEDSAVYLCASSPKRMGGTAYEQYFGPGTRLTVT.

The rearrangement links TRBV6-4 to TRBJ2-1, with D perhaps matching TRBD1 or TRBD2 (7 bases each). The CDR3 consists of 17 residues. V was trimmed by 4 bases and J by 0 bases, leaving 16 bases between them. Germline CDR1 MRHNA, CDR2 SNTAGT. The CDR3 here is CASSVQGGLSSYNEQFF. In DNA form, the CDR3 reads TGTGCCAGCAGTGTCCAGGGGGGGCTCAGCTCCTACAATGAGCAGTTCTTC.

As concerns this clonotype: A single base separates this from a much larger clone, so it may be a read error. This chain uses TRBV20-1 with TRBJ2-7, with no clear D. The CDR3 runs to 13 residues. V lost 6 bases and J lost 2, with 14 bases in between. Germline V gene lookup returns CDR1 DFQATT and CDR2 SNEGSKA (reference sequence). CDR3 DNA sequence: TGCAGTGCCCAAGGGTCCGTTACCTACGAGCAGTACTTC. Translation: CSAQGSVTYEQYF.

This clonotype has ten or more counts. CDR3 sequence (DNA): TGTGCCATCAGTGCGGGGGGAGGCTACGAGCAGTACTTC. Its translation is CAISAGGGYEQYF. The gene calls are TRBV10-3 and TRBJ2-7, with 7 bases matching TRBD2. The ends lost 4 bases at V and 3 bases at J; junction bases unmatched: 3. This CDR3 is 13 amino acids long. Germline V gene lookup returns CDR1 ENHRY and CDR2 SYGVKD.

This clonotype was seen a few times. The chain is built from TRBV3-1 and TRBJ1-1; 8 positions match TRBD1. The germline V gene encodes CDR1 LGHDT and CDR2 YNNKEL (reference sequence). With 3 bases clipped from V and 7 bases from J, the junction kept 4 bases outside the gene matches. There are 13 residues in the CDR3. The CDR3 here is CASSQGQDDEAFF. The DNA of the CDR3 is TGTGCCAGCAGCCAGGGACAGGACGATGAAGCTTTCTTT.

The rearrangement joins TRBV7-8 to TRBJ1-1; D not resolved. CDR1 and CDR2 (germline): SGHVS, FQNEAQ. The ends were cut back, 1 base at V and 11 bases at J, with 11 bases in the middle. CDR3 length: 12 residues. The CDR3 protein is CASSLGLGDAFF. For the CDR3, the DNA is TGTGCCAGCAGCTTAGGTCTGGGTGATGCTTTCTTT.

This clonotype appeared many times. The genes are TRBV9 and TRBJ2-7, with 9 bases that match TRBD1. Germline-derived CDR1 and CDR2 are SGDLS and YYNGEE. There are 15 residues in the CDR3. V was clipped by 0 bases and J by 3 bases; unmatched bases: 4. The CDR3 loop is CASSVDRTGVYEQYF. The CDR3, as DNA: TGTGCCAGCAGCGTAGACCGGACAGGGGTCTACGAGCAGTACTTC.

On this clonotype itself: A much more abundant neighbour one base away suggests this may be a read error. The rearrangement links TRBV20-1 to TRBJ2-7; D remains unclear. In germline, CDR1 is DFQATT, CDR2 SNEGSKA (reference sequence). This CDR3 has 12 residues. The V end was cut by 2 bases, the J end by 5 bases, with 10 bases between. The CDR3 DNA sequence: TGCAGTGCTAGACAGGCCCCCGACGAGCAGTACTTC. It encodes CSARQAPDEQYF.

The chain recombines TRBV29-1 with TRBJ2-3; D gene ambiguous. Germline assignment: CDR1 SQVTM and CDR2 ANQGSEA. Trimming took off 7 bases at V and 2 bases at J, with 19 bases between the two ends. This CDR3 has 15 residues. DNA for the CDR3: TGCAGCGCCATAGTCGGATCCGGAGTCACAGATACGCAGTATTTT. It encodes CSAIVGSGVTDTQYF.